This TCR beta chain was recorded in a study of radiation and T cells in renal cell carcinoma. Study overall: Nephrectomy followed 15 Gy stereotactic body radiation by 4 weeks. Study conclusions and caveats: In blood, top tumor clones expanded by 2 weeks, shrinking by 4. Without pretreatment biopsies, baseline tumor clonotype presence was undetermined.

Time point specified: baseline pretreatment blood. Indicated treatment: 15 Gy SBRT to primary tumor, nephrectomy 4 weeks later. Comment on this clone: The antigen is unknown.

The CDR3 consists of 14 residues. V was clipped by 6 bases and J by 3 bases, with 14 bases between them. The germline gives CDR1 KGHSH, CDR2 LQKENI. Profiling relied on immunoSEQ multiplex PCR, and the TCRdb table lists in-frame clones only, not all of them. The sample includes 150,000 or so clones, 88% of them seen just once. Material: blood, obtained from a patient whose treatment included radiotherapy and nephrectomy. The chain employs TRBV18 and TRBJ1-2; D possibly corresponds to TRBD1 (5 bases). The sequence was collected from a woman in her seventies with renal cell carcinoma. The CDR3 loop reads CASSQRGADYGYTF. The CDR3 bases are TGTGCCAGCTCTCAGAGGGGCGCTGACTATGGCTACACCTTC.